What follows describes a single TCR beta chain. This sample is drawn from a study of cytomegalovirus exposure and HLA in healthy donors. The CDR3 runs to 13 residues. The germline gives CDR1 SGHDT, CDR2 YYEEEE. Trimming left V 1 base short and J 7 bases short, with 11 bases between. PCR amplification relied on 60 Vbeta primers (plus 13 Jbeta primers). Generated by immunoSEQ multiplex PCR, the TCRdb table keeps only in-frame clones and is missing some. The sample has around 160,000 clones; about 80% are singletons. The sample was PBMCs. This clonotype originated in a man aged 40-55 years in good health and CMV-seropositive. This chain links TRBV5-6 with TRBJ1-1; D possibly corresponds to TRBD1 (5 bases). CDR3 sequence: CASSLWGGSEAFF. The CDR3 nucleotides read TGTGCCAGCAGCTTGTGGGGGGGGAGTGAAGCTTTCTTT.